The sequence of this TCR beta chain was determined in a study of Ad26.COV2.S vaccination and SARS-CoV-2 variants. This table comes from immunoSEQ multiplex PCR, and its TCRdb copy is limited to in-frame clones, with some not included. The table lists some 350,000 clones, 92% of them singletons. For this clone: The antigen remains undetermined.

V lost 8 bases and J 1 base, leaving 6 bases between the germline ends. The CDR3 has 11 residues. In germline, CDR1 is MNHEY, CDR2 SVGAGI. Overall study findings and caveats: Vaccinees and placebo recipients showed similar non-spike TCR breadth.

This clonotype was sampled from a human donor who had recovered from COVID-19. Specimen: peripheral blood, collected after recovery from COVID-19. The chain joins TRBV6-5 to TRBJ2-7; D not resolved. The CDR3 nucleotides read TGTGCCAGCGAGGCTTCCTACGAGCAGTACTTC. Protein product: CASEASYEQYF.